This T cell receptor beta chain originates from a study of blood T cell repertoires in COVID-19. V was clipped by 6 bases and J by 4 bases; unmatched bases: 11. In germline, CDR1 is SQVTM, CDR2 ANQGSEA. The CDR3 is made up of 15 amino acids. The table came from immunoSEQ multiplex PCR; TCRdb's copy has only in-frame clones and leaves some out. Of about 170,000 clones listed, about 91% are singletons. This clonotype originated in a woman aged 18 to 35 who had recovered from COVID-19. The J gene is TRBJ1-2, the V gene TRBV29-1, with TRBD1 matching 10 bases. Sequences were obtained from PBMCs or T cells enriched from blood (not recorded which). In nucleotides, the CDR3 is TGCAGCGTCGAATCCGGGACAGGGGTAATCTATGGCTACACCTTC. Its translation: CSVESGTGVIYGYTF. Using reference TRBV29-1 and TRBJ1-2 for the parts outside the CDR3, the full variable domain is SAVISQKPSRDICQRGTSLTIQCQVDSQVTMMFWYRQQPGQSLTLIATANQGSEATYESGFVIDKFPISRPNLTFSTLTVSNMSPEDSSIYLCSVESGTGVIYGYTFGSGTRLTVV.